This TCR beta chain appears in the sequencing data of a study of T cells in Graves' hyperthyroidism and ophthalmopathy. Hyperthyroidism, newly diagnosed and lasting under 2 months, affected patients aged 18 to 65. Authors of the study amplified TCR beta CDR3 regions from RNA transcripts. HTBI primers drove first-round RT-PCR of the TCR CDR3. TCRdb redid the calling of the multiplex PCR reads with MiXCR, one entry per CDR3 protein. The sample lists 350,000 to 400,000 distinct CDR3 sequences; about 15% were seen once. Trimming removed 0 bases from V and 5 bases from J, with 11 bases in between. Germline assignment: CDR1 MNHEY and CDR2 SVGAGI. This CDR3 comprises 16 residues.

Sequencing was carried out using blood. V and J are TRBV6-5 and TRBJ1-6; D not certain. The TCR was taken from a woman younger than 45 with Graves' hyperthyroidism. CDR3 residues: CASSYSLQRHNSPLHF. CDR3 in DNA: TGTGCCAGCAGTTACTCGCTACAGCGCCATAATTCACCCCTCCACTTT.